This T cell receptor beta chain was recovered during a study of blood T cells in healthy people across ages. This CDR3 has 16 amino acids. Germline lookup yields CDR1 SGDLS and CDR2 YYNGEE. Findings of the study overall: Significant beta diversity loss was already apparent by age about 39, declining roughly linearly.

Per sample, a minimum of 6 million PBMCs were isolated. Concerning this clonotype itself: Its specificity is not known. The junction and the germline gene differ at one end; a read error may be behind it.

The authors ran a second PCR of about 7 to 11 cycles using a sample-barcoded 5' primer and a J-beta primer mix. Each cDNA molecule received a tag from a template-switch adaptor that had 12 random nucleotides. TCRdb reprocessed the 5' RACE reads with MiXCR, giving one entry per CDR3 protein. The table lists approximately 1,000,000 distinct CDR3 sequences, under 45% of them singletons. The chain has TRBV9 and TRBJ2-4; TRBD2 aligns across 14 bases. The DNA matches TRBJ2-7 better at its end, which makes the J call doubtful. The TCR sequence derives from a woman aged 55-75 years in good health. The sample taken for sequencing was blood. CDR3 loop: CSSSVGLAGGAYEQYF. CDR3 coding DNA: TGTTCCAGCAGCGTAGGACTAGCGGGAGGCGCCTACGAGCAGTACTTC.